The sequence of this T cell receptor (beta chain) was determined in a study of graft-versus-host responses after intestinal transplantation. The overall study: Among the recipients, all got anti-thymocyte globulin induction and then tacrolimus and steroids for two to four years.

About this clone itself: Its antigen is not known.

The V end lost 10 bases, the J end lost 0 bases, and 12 bases lay between the germline ends. The CDR3 has 13 residues. Germline assignment: CDR1 LNHDA and CDR2 SQIVND (reference sequence). The table came from immunoSEQ multiplex PCR; TCRdb's copy has only in-frame clones and leaves some out. The sample holds just over 40,000 clones, approximately 95% seen once. Sequences were derived from unstimulated CD8+ T cells sorted from spleen or lymph node cells, sampled before transplant. The TCR sequence derives from a human donor who was the organ donor for an intestinal transplant. This chain connects TRBV19 to TRBJ1-1; D is perhaps TRBD1 (5 bases). The CDR3 DNA reads TGTGCCATTCGGGACGACATGAACACTGAAGCTTTCTTT. Its protein is CAIRDDMNTEAFF.